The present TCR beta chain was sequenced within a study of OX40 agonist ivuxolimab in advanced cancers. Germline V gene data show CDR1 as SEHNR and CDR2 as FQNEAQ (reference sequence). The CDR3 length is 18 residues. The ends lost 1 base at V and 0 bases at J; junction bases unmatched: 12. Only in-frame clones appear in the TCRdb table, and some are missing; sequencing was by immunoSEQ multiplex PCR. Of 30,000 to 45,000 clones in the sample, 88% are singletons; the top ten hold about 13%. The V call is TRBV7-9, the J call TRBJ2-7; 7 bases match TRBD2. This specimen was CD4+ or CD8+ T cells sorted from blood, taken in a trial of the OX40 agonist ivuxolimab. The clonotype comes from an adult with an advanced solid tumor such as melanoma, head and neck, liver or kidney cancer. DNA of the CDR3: TGTGCCAGCAGCTTAGGACAGACGATTAGCGGGCCCTCCTACGAGCAGTACTTC. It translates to CASSLGQTISGPSYEQYF.